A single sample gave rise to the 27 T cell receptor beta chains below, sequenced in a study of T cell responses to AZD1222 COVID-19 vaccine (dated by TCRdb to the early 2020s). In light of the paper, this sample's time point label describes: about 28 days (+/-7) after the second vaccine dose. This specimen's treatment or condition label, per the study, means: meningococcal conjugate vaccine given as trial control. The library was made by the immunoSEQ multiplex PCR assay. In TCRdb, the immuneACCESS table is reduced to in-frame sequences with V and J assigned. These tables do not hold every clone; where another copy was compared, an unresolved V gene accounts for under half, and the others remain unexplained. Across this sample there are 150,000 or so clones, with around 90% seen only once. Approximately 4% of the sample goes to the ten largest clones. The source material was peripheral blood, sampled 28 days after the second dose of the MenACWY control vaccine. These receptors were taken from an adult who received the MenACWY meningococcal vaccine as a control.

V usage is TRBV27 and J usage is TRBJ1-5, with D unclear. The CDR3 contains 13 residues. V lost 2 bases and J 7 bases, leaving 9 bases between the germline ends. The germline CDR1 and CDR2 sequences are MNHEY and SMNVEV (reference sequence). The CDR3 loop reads CASSLKGWQPQHF. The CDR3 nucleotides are TGTGCCAGCAGTTTAAAGGGTTGGCAGCCCCAGCATTTT.

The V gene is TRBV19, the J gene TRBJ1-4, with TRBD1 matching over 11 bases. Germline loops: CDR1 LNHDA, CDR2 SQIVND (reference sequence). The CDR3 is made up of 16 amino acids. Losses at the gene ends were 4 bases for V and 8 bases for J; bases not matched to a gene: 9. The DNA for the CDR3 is TGTGCCAGTAGTACGCTTAGGACAGGGGGCAGCGAAAAACTGTTTTTT. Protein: CASSTLRTGGSEKLFF.

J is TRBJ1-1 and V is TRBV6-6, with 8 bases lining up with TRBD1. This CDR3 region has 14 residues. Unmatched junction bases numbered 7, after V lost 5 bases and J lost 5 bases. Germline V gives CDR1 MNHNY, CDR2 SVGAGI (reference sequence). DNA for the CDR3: TGTGCCAGCAGTCTAGACAGGGGCTTAACTGAAGCTTTCTTT. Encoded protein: CASSLDRGLTEAFF.

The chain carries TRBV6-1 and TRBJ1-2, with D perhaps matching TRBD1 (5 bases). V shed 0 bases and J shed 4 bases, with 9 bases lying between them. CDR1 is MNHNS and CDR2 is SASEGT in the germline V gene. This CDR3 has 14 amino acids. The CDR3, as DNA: TGTGCCAGCAGTGAAGCTCCCAGGGTCTATGGCTACACCTTC. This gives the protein CASSEAPRVYGYTF.

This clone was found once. In DNA, the CDR3 is TGTGCCAGCAGCCAACGGACAGGGGAAGGCTACACCTTC. Translated, it gives CASSQRTGEGYTF. This chain links TRBV5-8 with TRBJ1-2; 9 positions agree with TRBD1. The ends lost 4 bases at V and 8 bases at J; junction bases unmatched: 6. This CDR3 comprises 13 residues. Germline CDR1 reads SGHTS; CDR2 reads YDEGEE.

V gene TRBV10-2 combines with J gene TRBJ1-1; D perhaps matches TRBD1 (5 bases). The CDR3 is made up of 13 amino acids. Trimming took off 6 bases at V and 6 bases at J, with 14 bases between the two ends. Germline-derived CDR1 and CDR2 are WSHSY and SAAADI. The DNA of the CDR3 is TGCGCCAGCAGATCGGGGGAGGCCTCTGAAGCTTTCTTT. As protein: CASRSGEASEAFF.

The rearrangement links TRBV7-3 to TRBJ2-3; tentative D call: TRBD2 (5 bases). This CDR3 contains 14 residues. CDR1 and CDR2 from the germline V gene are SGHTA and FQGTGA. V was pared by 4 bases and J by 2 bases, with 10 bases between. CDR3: CASSSPGNTDTQYF. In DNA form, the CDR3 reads TGTGCCAGCAGCTCCCCGGGGAACACAGATACGCAGTATTTT.

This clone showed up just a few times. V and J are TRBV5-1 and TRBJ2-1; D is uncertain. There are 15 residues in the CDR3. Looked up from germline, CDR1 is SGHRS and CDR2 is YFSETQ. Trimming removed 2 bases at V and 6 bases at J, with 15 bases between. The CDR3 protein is CASSLVAPVFNEQFF. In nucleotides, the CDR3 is TGCGCCAGCAGCTTAGTGGCCCCCGTGTTCAATGAGCAGTTCTTC.

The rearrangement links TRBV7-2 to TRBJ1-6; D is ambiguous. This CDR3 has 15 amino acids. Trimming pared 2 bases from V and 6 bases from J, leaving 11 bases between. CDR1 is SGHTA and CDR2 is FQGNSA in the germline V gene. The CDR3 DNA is TGTGCCAGCAGCTTAATTGACGGCGCTAATTCACCCCTCCACTTT. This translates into CASSLIDGANSPLHF.

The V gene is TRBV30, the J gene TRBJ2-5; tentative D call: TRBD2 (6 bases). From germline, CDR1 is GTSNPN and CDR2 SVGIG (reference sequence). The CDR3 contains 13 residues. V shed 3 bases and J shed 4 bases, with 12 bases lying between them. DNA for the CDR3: TGTGCCTGGAGAGGGGCGGGGATAGAGACCCAGTACTTC. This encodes CAWRGAGIETQYF.

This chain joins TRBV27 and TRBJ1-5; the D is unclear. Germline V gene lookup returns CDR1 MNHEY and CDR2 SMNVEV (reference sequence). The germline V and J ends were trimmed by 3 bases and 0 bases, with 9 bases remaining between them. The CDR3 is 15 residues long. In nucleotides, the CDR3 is TGTGCCAGCAGTTTGAACGTGAATAGCAATCAGCCCCAGCATTTT. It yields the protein CASSLNVNSNQPQHF.

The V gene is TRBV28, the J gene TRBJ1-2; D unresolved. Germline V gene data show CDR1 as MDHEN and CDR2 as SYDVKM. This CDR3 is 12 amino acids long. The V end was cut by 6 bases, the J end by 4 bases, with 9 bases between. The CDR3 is CASSRNRYGYTF. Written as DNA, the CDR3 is TGTGCCAGCAGCCGCAACCGCTATGGCTACACCTTC.

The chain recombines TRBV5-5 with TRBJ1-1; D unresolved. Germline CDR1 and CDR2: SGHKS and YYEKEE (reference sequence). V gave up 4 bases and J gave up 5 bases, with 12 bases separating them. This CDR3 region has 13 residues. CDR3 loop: CASSVTYGTEAFF. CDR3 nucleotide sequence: TGTGCCAGCAGCGTCACCTACGGGACTGAAGCTTTCTTT.

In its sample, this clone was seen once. The CDR3 DNA sequence: TGTGCCAGTTCATTTCCTGGCGGAGGGGAGGAGACCCAGTACTTC. Amino acids: CASSFPGGGEETQYF. The chain employs TRBV28 and TRBJ2-5; TRBD2 is a possible D gene (6 bases). The CDR3 totals 15 residues. Per germline, CDR1 MDHEN and CDR2 SYDVKM. V was cut by 9 bases and J by 5 bases, with 22 bases left in between.

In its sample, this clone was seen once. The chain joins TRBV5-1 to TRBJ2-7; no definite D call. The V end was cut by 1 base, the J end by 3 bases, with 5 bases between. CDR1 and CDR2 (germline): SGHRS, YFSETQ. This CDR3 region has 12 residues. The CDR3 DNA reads TGCGCCAGCAGCTTGAACTACTACGAGCAGTACTTC. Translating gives CASSLNYYEQYF.

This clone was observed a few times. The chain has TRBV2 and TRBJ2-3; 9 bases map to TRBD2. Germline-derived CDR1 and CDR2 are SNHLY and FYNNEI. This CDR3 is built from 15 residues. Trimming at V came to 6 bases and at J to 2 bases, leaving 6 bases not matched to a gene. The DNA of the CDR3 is TGTGCCAGCAGCCCGACTAGCGGAATCACAGATACGCAGTATTTT. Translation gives CASSPTSGITDTQYF.

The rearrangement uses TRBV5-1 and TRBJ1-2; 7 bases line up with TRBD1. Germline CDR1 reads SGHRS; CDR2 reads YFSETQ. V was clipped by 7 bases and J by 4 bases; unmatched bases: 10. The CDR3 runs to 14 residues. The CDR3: CASADRAIPYGYTF. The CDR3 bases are TGCGCCAGCGCTGACAGGGCGATACCCTATGGCTACACCTTC.

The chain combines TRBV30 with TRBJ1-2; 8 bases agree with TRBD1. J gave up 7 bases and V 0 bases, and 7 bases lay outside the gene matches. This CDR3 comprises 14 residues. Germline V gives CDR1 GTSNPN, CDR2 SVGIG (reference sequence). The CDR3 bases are TGTGCCTGGAGTGTACTCTCGACAGGGGTTGGCTACACCTTC. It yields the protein CAWSVLSTGVGYTF. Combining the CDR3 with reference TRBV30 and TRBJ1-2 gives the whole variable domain SQTIHQWPATLVQPVGSPLSLECTVEGTSNPNLYWYRQAAGRGLQLLFYSVGIGQISSEVPQNLSASRPQDRQFILSSKKLLLSDSGFYLCAWSVLSTGVGYTFGSGTRLTVV.

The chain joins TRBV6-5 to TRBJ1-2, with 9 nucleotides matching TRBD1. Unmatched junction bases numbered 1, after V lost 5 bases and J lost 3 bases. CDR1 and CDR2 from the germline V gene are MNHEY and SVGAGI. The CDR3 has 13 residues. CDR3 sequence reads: CASSRDRDYGYTF. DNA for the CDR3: TGTGCCAGCAGTAGGGACAGGGACTATGGCTACACCTTC.

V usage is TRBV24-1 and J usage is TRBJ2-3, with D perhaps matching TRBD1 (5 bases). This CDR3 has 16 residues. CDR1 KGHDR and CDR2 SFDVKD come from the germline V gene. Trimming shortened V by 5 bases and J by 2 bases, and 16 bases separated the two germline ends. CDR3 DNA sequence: TGTGCCACCAGTGCTACATTGGGGCGGTTCACAGATACGCAGTATTTT. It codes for CATSATLGRFTDTQYF.

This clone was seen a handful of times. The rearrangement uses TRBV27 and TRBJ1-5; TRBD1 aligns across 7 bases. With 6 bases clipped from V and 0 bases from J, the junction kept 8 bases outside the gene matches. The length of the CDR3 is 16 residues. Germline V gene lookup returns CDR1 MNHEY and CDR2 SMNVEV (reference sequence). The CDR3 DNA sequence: TGTGCCAGCAGATTAGGGGGCTCTCATAGCAATCAGCCCCAGCATTTT. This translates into CASRLGGSHSNQPQHF.

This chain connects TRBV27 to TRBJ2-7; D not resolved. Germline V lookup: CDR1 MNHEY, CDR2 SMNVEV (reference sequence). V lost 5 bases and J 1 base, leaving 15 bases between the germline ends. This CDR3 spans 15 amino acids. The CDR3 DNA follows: TGTGCCAGCAGTGAGAGATATCGCGTTTCCTACGAGCAGTACTTC. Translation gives CASSERYRVSYEQYF.

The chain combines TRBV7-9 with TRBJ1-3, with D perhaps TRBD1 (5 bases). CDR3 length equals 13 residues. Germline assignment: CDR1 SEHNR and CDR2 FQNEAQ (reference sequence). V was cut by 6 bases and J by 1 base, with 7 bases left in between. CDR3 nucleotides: TGTGCCAGCAGGAGGGGATCTGGAAACACCATATATTTT. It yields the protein CASRRGSGNTIYF.

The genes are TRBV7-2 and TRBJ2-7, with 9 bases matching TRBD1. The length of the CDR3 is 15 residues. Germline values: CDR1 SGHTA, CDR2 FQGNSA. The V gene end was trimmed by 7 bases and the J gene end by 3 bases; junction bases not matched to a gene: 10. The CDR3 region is CASISGGTGNYEQYF. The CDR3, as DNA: TGTGCCAGCATCTCCGGGGGGACAGGGAACTACGAGCAGTACTTC. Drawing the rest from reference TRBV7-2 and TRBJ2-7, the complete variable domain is GAGVSQSPSNKVTEKGKDVELRCDPISGHTALYWYRQSLGQGLEFLIYFQGNSAPDKSGLPSDRFSAERTGGSVSTLTIQRTQQEDSAVYLCASISGGTGNYEQYFGPGTRLTVT.

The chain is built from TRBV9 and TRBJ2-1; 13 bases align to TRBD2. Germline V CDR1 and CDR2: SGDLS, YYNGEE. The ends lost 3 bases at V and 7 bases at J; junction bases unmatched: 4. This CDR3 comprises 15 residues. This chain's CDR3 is CASSGTSGSWNEQFF. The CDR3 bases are TGTGCCAGCAGCGGGACTAGCGGGAGTTGGAATGAGCAGTTCTTC.

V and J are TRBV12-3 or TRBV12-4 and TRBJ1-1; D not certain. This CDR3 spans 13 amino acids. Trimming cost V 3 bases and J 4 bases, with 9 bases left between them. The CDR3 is CASSFDGITEAFF. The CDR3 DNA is TGTGCCAGCAGTTTCGACGGGATCACTGAAGCTTTCTTT.

In DNA, the CDR3 is TGTGCCAGCAGTTTTTACAGGGCTGGGGAGCAGTACTTC. Translation: CASSFYRAGEQYF. The chain joins TRBV12-3 or TRBV12-4 to TRBJ2-7, with TRBD1 as a possible D gene (6 bases). V lost 3 bases and J lost 7, with 13 bases in between. The CDR3 covers 13 residues.